The 16 T cell receptor beta chains presented below share a single source sample, sequenced in a study of chemoradiotherapy in HPV16-positive cancers. Assay: immunoSEQ multiplex PCR; the TCRdb copy retains only in-frame clones and omits some. Here the sample spans about 67,000 clones, approximately 91% being singletons. Sequenced here: blood, sampled from a patient who underwent chemoradiotherapy. The source is a human donor with HPV-associated anogenital cancer.

The chain has TRBV29-1 and TRBJ2-1; 12 bases map to TRBD2. Germline V gene lookup returns CDR1 SQVTM and CDR2 ANQGSEA. The J segment lost 4 bases and the V segment lost 6 bases, leaving 4 bases of the junction unmatched. This CDR3 is 14 amino acids long. CDR3 in amino acids: CSVGTSGPYNEQFF. DNA of the CDR3: TGCAGCGTGGGGACTAGCGGGCCTTACAATGAGCAGTTCTTC.

This sequence joins TRBV19 and TRBJ2-6, with D possibly TRBD2 on 7 matching bases. V shed 1 base and J shed 4 bases, with 14 bases lying between them. This CDR3 is 17 amino acids long. The germline V gene has CDR1 LNHDA and CDR2 SQIVND (reference sequence). The CDR3 protein is CASSIGIGGLGANVLTF. CDR3 bases: TGTGCCAGTAGTATAGGAATCGGGGGGCTAGGGGCCAACGTCCTGACTTTC.

In its sample, this clone was seen a few times. V usage is TRBV4-1 and J usage is TRBJ2-7; the match to TRBD1 covers 8 bases. The CDR3 runs 13 residues. Germline V gene data show CDR1 as MGHRA and CDR2 as YSYEKL. V gave up 3 bases and J gave up 6 bases; unmatched junction bases: 4. The CDR3 DNA reads as TGCGCCAGCAGCCAGGTCACAGGGGGCGAGCAGTACTTC. It encodes CASSQVTGGEQYF.

The rearrangement uses TRBV28 and TRBJ2-3, with 7 bases fitting TRBD1. The CDR3 spans 16 residues. Germline V lookup: CDR1 MDHEN, CDR2 SYDVKM. After removal of 5 bases from V and 2 bases from J, the junction contained 10 bases not matched to a gene. The CDR3 loop reads CASSAADRTSTDTQYF. The CDR3 coding sequence is TGTGCCAGCAGTGCCGCGGACAGGACGTCCACAGATACGCAGTATTTT.

This clone was found a few times. This rearrangement joins TRBV21-1 to TRBJ1-5. TRBV21-1 is flagged as a pseudogene. The CDR3 has 16 amino acids. The CDR3 nucleotides are TGTGCCAGCAGCAAAGGTCGGGGTAATTACAATCAGCCCCAGCATTTT. It yields the protein CASSKGRGNYNQPQHF.

This clone was seen just once. The CDR3 nucleotides read TGTGCCATCAGTGAGAGTGGGGACTATGGCTACACCTTC. Translated: CAISESGDYGYTF. This chain connects TRBV10-3 to TRBJ1-2; D is unclear. The CDR3 length is 13 residues. Per germline, CDR1 ENHRY and CDR2 SYGVKD. Trimming removed 2 bases from V and 3 bases from J, with 7 bases in between.

The J gene is TRBJ2-7, the V gene TRBV10-1, with 7 bases fitting TRBD2. From germline, CDR1 is WNHNN and CDR2 SYGVQD (reference sequence). The CDR3 is made up of 17 amino acids. V shed 3 bases and J 5 bases; nucleotides not matched to a gene: 16. CDR3 in DNA: TGCGCCAGCAGTGAATTGTTGGGGAGGGCGCCCGCTGACGAGCAGTACTTC. As protein: CASSELLGRAPADEQYF.

This clone was detected only once. This CDR3 reads CASSVGGRGSDYGYTF. Written as DNA, the CDR3 is TGTGCCAGCAGCGTAGGAGGGAGGGGGTCTGACTATGGCTACACCTTC. The rearrangement joins TRBV9 to TRBJ1-2, with D tentatively TRBD1 (6 bases). V was clipped by 0 bases and J by 3 bases, with 15 bases between them. The CDR3 extends over 16 amino acids. Germline V gene data show CDR1 as SGDLS and CDR2 as YYNGEE.

The genes are TRBV5-4 and TRBJ1-3; 10 bases match TRBD1. The germline V gene encodes CDR1 SGHNT and CDR2 YYREEE (reference sequence). The CDR3 consists of 17 residues. The V gene end was trimmed by 4 bases and the J gene end by 7 bases; junction bases not matched to a gene: 14. CDR3 residues: CASSPPIDDRGLNTIYF. The CDR3 DNA sequence: TGTGCCAGCAGCCCGCCCATCGATGACAGGGGGCTTAACACCATATATTTT.

The chain carries TRBV11-1 and TRBJ1-3; 8 bases line up with TRBD1. V trimming: 5 bases; J trimming: 2 bases; junction bases outside the gene matches: 5. The CDR3 covers 15 residues. CDR1 SGHAT and CDR2 FQDESV come from the germline V gene (reference sequence). The CDR3 coding sequence is TGTGCCAGCAGCCTCAGGGGGCCTACTGGAAACACCATATATTTT. Amino acids: CASSLRGPTGNTIYF. The whole variable domain, filled in from reference TRBV11-1 and TRBJ1-3, reads EAEVAQSPRYKITEKSQAVAFWCDPISGHATLYWYRQILGQGPELLVQFQDESVVDDSQLPKDRFSAERLKGVDSTLKIQPAELGDSAMYLCASSLRGPTGNTIYFGEGSWLTVV.

This clone is a singleton in its sample. V usage is TRBV15 and J usage is TRBJ2-3, with a weak D call TRBD1 (5 bases). Trimming pared 0 bases from V and 6 bases from J, leaving 13 bases between. Germline lookup yields CDR1 LNHNV and CDR2 YYDKDF (reference sequence). The CDR3 sequence is 15 residues long. CDR3 in DNA: TGTGCCACCAGCAGAGAAACCAGGGTAACTGATACGCAGTATTTT. It is translated as CATSRETRVTDTQYF.

The J gene is TRBJ1-2, the V gene TRBV6-5; 8 bases fit TRBD1. V lost 5 bases, J lost 7 bases, and 6 bases stayed unmatched. This CDR3 is built from 13 residues. Germline V gene data show CDR1 as MNHEY and CDR2 as SVGAGI. Here the CDR3 DNA reads TGTGCCAGCAGTGCGGGACAGGCGGGTGGCTACACCTTC. Translation gives CASSAGQAGGYTF.

The chain is built from TRBV4-1 and TRBJ2-1, with 10 bases lining up with TRBD2. Germline loops: CDR1 MGHRA, CDR2 YSYEKL. The CDR3 consists of 15 residues. Unmatched junction bases numbered 3, after V lost 4 bases and J lost 3 bases. In DNA form, the CDR3 reads TGCGCCAGCAGCCCCGGACTAGCGGACTACAATGAGCAGTTCTTC. Protein product: CASSPGLADYNEQFF.

CDR3 bases: TGTGCCTGGATACTAGCGGGGACCTCCCAAGAGACCCAGTACTTC. Its translation: CAWILAGTSQETQYF. V usage is TRBV30 and J usage is TRBJ2-5; 10 bases are shared with TRBD2. CDR3 length: 15 amino acids. Germline CDR1 GTSNPN, CDR2 SVGIG (reference sequence). Losses at the gene ends were 4 bases for V and 1 base for J; bases not matched to a gene: 6.

The chain couples TRBV10-1 to TRBJ2-7; possibly TRBD1 for D (5 bases). Germline V gene lookup returns CDR1 WNHNN and CDR2 SYGVQD (reference sequence). The V and J ends lost 6 bases and 2 bases respectively, with 11 bases between them. This CDR3 region has 13 residues. The CDR3 DNA is TGCGCCAGCAGCAGGGTAGGCGCCTACGAGCAGTACTTC. Residues: CASSRVGAYEQYF.

This clone was counted once. The chain uses TRBV13 and TRBJ2-1; a weak D match, TRBD1 (5 bases). The CDR3 is 15 residues long. Germline V CDR1 and CDR2: PRHDT, FYEKMQ (reference sequence). The ends were cut back, 7 bases at V and 6 bases at J, with 19 bases in the middle. CDR3 DNA sequence: TGTGCCAGCAAGGGGCCCGCGTCCCCCCGCAATGAGCAGTTCTTC. Translated: CASKGPASPRNEQFF.